Given below is one T cell receptor beta chain in context. Its antigen is unknown. An end of the junction does not agree with germline; a read error may underlie this. Naive CD8 T cells underwent sorting with the CD8+CD4-CCR7+CD45RA+ definition. The data were taken from a study of molecular identifiers for immune sequencing clone quantification. The CDR3 has 13 amino acids. Looked up from germline, CDR1 is LNHDA and CDR2 is SQIVND (reference sequence). Study results and limitations: In naive cells, under 1% of molecules belonged to clones above 20 RNA copies, against over 98% in effector cells.

TCRdb recomputed calls from the PCR reads with MiXCR, one row per CDR3 protein. The sample carries some 650,000 distinct CDR3 sequences, just under 20% recorded once. Input material: naive CD8+ T cells from blood, with Jurkat cell RNA spiked in. Sample subset: FACS-sorted CD8+CD4-CCR7+CD45RA+ naive T cells. The clonotype comes from a human donor in good health. Some libraries in this study had Jurkat cell RNA spiked in. This rearrangement joins TRBV19 to TRBJ2-2; D might be TRBD2 (5 bases). The CDR3 region is CASSARVPGKLFF. In nucleotides, the CDR3 is TGTGCCAGTAGCGCAAGGGTGCCCGGGAAGCTGTTTTTT.